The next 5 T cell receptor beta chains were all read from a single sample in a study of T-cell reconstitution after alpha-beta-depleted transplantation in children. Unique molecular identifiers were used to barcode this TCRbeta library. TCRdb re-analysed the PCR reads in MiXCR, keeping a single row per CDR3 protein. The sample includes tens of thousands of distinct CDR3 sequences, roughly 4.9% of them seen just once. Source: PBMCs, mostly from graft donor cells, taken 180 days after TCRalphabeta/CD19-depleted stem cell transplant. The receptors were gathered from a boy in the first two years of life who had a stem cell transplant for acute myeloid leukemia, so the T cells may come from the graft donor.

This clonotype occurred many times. For the CDR3, the DNA is TGTGCCAGCAGCCAAATATGGGGGGACCTGAAAACCGACAGCCAAGAGACCCAGTACTTC. Translated: CASSQIWGDLKTDSQETQYF. V gene TRBV3-1 combines with J gene TRBJ2-5, with D perhaps TRBD2 (6 bases). The CDR3 runs 20 residues. Germline V lookup: CDR1 LGHDT, CDR2 YNNKEL (reference sequence). Trimming stripped 2 bases from V and 1 base from J, with 26 bases between.

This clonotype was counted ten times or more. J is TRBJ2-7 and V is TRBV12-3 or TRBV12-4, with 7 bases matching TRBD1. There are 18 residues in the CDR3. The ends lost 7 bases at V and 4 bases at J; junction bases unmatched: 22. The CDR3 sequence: CASTQMRARTGAFYEQYF. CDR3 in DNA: TGTGCCAGCACTCAAATGAGGGCCAGAACAGGGGCGTTTTACGAGCAGTACTTC.

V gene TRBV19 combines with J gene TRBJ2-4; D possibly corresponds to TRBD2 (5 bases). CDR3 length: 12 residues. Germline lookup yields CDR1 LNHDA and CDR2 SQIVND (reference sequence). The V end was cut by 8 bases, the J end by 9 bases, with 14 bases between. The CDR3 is CASAAGRGIQYF. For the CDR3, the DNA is TGTGCCAGTGCAGCTGGACGGGGCATTCAGTACTTC.

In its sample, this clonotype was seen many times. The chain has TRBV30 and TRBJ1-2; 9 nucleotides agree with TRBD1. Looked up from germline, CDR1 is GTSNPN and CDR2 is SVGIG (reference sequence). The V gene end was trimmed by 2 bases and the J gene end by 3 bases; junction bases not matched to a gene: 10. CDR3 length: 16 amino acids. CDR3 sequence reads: CAWSLGQGPPDYGYTF. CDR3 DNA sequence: TGTGCCTGGAGTCTCGGACAGGGGCCGCCGGACTATGGCTACACCTTC.

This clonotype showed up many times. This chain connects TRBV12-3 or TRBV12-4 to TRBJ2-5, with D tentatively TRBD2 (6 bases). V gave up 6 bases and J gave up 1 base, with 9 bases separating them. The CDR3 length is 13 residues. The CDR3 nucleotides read TGTGCCAGCAGGTCCGGGGGCCAAGAGACCCAGTACTTC. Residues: CASRSGGQETQYF.